What follows are 22 T cell receptor beta chains derived from one specimen sequenced in a study of T cells after yellow fever vaccination. MiXCR was run by TCRdb on the 5' RACE reads, yielding one entry per CDR3 protein. The table includes hundreds of thousands of distinct CDR3 sequences, around 3.6% detected once. The sample here was PBMCs, taken on the day of the yellow fever booster vaccination. Receptors originate from a man in his late teens or twenties who received the YFV17D yellow fever vaccine.

V gene TRBV7-2 combines with J gene TRBJ1-1; D remains unclear. V gave up 3 bases and J gave up 2 bases, with 13 bases separating them. CDR3 size: 15 residues. Germline values: CDR1 SGHTA, CDR2 FQGNSA. CDR3 loop: CASSLGPGFNTEAFF. CDR3 bases: TGTGCCAGCAGCTTGGGCCCGGGCTTCAACACTGAAGCTTTCTTT. The full variable domain, with the rest looked up from reference TRBV7-2 and TRBJ1-1, is GAGVSQSPSNKVTEKGKDVELRCDPISGHTALYWYRQSLGQGLEFLIYFQGNSAPDKSGLPSDRFSAERTGGSVSTLTIQRTQQEDSAVYLCASSLGPGFNTEAFFGQGTRLTVV.

The genes are TRBV19 and TRBJ1-1; D unresolved. Germline V lookup: CDR1 LNHDA, CDR2 SQIVND (reference sequence). V was trimmed by 5 bases and J by 2 bases, leaving 12 bases between them. The CDR3 is 14 amino acids. CDR3 in DNA: TGTGCCAGTAGTCCCCTGAAGGGTAACACTGAAGCTTTCTTT. Encoded protein: CASSPLKGNTEAFF.

There are many counts of this clonotype. The chain has TRBV4-3 and TRBJ2-4; perhaps TRBD1 as D (5 bases). This CDR3 comprises 17 residues. CDR1 and CDR2 (germline): LGHNA, YSLEER. Trimming stripped 0 bases from V and 0 bases from J, with 12 bases between. Here the CDR3 reads CASSQDAGLLAKNIQYF. CDR3 nucleotide sequence: TGCGCCAGCAGCCAAGACGCAGGGTTACTAGCCAAAAACATTCAGTACTTC.

The chain carries TRBV5-4 and TRBJ2-3; D is tentatively TRBD1 or TRBD2 (5 bases each). Per the germline V gene, CDR1 is SGHNT and CDR2 is YYREEE (reference sequence). CDR3 size: 14 residues. Trimming cost V 3 bases and J 3 bases, with 11 bases left between them. CDR3 in amino acids: CASSSGWGTDTQYF. CDR3 bases: TGTGCCAGCAGCTCTGGATGGGGGACAGATACGCAGTATTTT.

Many counts were recorded for this clonotype. The rearrangement uses TRBV6-1 and TRBJ1-5; 9 bases agree with TRBD1. Trimming cost V 3 bases and J 5 bases; bases outside gene matches: 8. Germline V gives CDR1 MNHNS, CDR2 SASEGT. CDR3 length: 16 amino acids. CDR3: CASSDPGQGRDQPQHF. In DNA, the CDR3 is TGTGCCAGCAGTGACCCCGGACAGGGGAGGGATCAGCCCCAGCATTTT.

This clonotype was counted at least ten times. The rearrangement uses TRBV7-2 and TRBJ2-3, with D perhaps TRBD2 (5 bases). Trimming removed 5 bases at V and 6 bases at J, with 12 bases between. The CDR3 is made up of 13 amino acids. CDR1 and CDR2 from the germline V gene are SGHTA and FQGNSA. The CDR3 loop reads CASSRDWRDTQYF. The CDR3 DNA sequence: TGTGCCAGCAGCCGCGACTGGAGGGATACGCAGTATTTT.

This clonotype was seen ten or more times. The chain is built from TRBV28 and TRBJ1-1; D gene unclear. Between the trimmed V and J ends, which lost 5 bases and 2 bases, there was a span of 15 bases. The CDR3 sequence is 15 residues long. Germline V gene lookup returns CDR1 MDHEN and CDR2 SYDVKM. The CDR3 sequence: CASSPRPKSNTEAFF. In DNA form, the CDR3 reads TGTGCCAGCAGTCCCCGCCCGAAGTCCAACACTGAAGCTTTCTTT.

This clonotype has a handful of counts. The rearrangement uses TRBV6-2 or TRBV6-3 and TRBJ2-1, with D perhaps matching TRBD1 (5 bases). The CDR3 spans 16 residues. From germline, CDR1 is MNHEY and CDR2 SVGEGT. V was clipped by 3 bases and J by 6 bases, with 18 bases between them. CDR3 amino acids: CASSYLTVRRSNEQFF. In DNA, the CDR3 is TGTGCCAGCAGTTATCTGACAGTACGTCGGTCCAATGAGCAGTTCTTC.

This clonotype turned up a few times. The V gene is TRBV6-6, the J gene TRBJ1-1; 8 bases line up with TRBD1. The J segment lost 0 bases and the V segment lost 2 bases, leaving 5 bases of the junction unmatched. CDR3 length: 16 amino acids. Looked up from germline, CDR1 is MNHNY and CDR2 is SVGAGI (reference sequence). DNA of the CDR3: TGTGCCAGCAGTTACACGGGACAGGCGTTGAACACTGAAGCTTTCTTT. Residues: CASSYTGQALNTEAFF.

The table lists this clonotype with many counts. The chain links TRBV20-1 to TRBJ1-2; D might be TRBD1 (5 bases). The germline gives CDR1 DFQATT, CDR2 SNEGSKA (reference sequence). Trimming removed 0 bases from V and 4 bases from J, with 9 bases in between. This CDR3 has 13 residues. CDR3 sequence reads: CSAREGVGYGYTF. The CDR3 DNA reads TGCAGTGCTAGAGAGGGGGTGGGCTATGGCTACACCTTC.

This chain links TRBV5-1 with TRBJ2-5; TRBD2 matches at 12 bases. The V and J ends lost 1 base and 7 bases, in that order; junction bases with no gene match: 8. Germline V gene sequence: CDR1 SGHRS, CDR2 YFSETQ. The CDR3 is 16 residues long. In DNA, the CDR3 is TGCGCCAGCAGCTTGAGGACTAGCGGGGTAACATGGACCCAGTACTTC. This translates into CASSLRTSGVTWTQYF.

This chain connects TRBV6-5 to TRBJ2-6; D is perhaps TRBD2 (5 bases). Looked up from germline, CDR1 is MNHEY and CDR2 is SVGAGI. The CDR3 is 14 amino acids. V lost 6 bases and J lost 2, with 8 bases in between. CDR3 amino acids: CASRELAGANVLTF. DNA for the CDR3: TGTGCCAGCAGGGAACTAGCTGGGGCCAACGTCCTGACTTTC.

This clonotype was observed at least ten times. The chain recombines TRBV7-2 with TRBJ1-2, with a tentative D call TRBD1 (5 bases). Germline CDR1 and CDR2: SGHTA and FQGNSA. Trimming cost V 5 bases and J 6 bases, with 19 bases left between them. The CDR3 is 15 amino acids. Here the CDR3 reads CASSPLLGRRDGYTF. CDR3 DNA sequence: TGTGCCAGCAGCCCACTCCTGGGGCGCAGAGATGGCTACACCTTC.

The sample holds many counts of this clonotype. This sequence joins TRBV4-2 and TRBJ1-4, with D possibly being TRBD1 (5 bases). V lost 1 base and J lost 5, with 11 bases in between. CDR1 is LGHNA and CDR2 is YNFKEQ in the germline V gene. The CDR3 contains 15 residues. CDR3 coding DNA: TGTGCCAGCAGCCAAGCGGGGGAGGGGAATGAAAAACTGTTTTTT. This sequence encodes CASSQAGEGNEKLFF.

This clonotype has ten or more counts. This chain links TRBV5-1 with TRBJ2-7; 7 positions agree with TRBD1. The CDR3 is made up of 13 amino acids. Germline CDR1 reads SGHRS; CDR2 reads YFSETQ. J gave up 6 bases and V 4 bases, and 7 bases lay outside the gene matches. Here the CDR3 reads CASSPTGAGEQYV. In DNA form, the CDR3 reads TGCGCCAGCAGCCCTACAGGGGCCGGCGAGCAGTACGTC.

The chain links TRBV20-1 to TRBJ2-5, with TRBD2 matching over 10 bases. The V gene's germline CDR1 is DFQATT and CDR2 SNEGSKA (reference sequence). V lost 3 bases to trimming and J lost 2 bases; unmatched junction nucleotides: 6. This CDR3 region has 15 residues. The CDR3 region is CSASDSGGYQETQYF. CDR3 in DNA: TGCAGTGCTAGTGATAGCGGGGGGTATCAAGAGACCCAGTACTTC.

This clonotype was seen more than once but under ten times. The chain links TRBV12-3 or TRBV12-4 to TRBJ1-1; TRBD1 agrees at 7 bases. With V trimmed by 6 bases and J by 3 bases, 7 bases remained unmatched. The CDR3 extends over 14 amino acids. CDR3 in amino acids: CASSQDRTYTEAFF. CDR3 coding DNA: TGTGCCAGCAGCCAGGACAGGACCTACACTGAAGCTTTCTTT.

In this sample, this clonotype turned up many times. This rearrangement joins TRBV5-1 to TRBJ2-7; weak D call: TRBD2 (5 bases). This CDR3 is 13 amino acids long. Deletions cut 8 bases from V and 3 bases from J, with 15 bases between. CDR1 is SGHRS, CDR2 YFSETQ, per germline. In nucleotides, the CDR3 is TGCGCCAGAAAAGGCAACGAGGGCTACGAGCAGTACGTC. Its protein is CARKGNEGYEQYV.

CDR3 bases: TGTGCCAGCAGTTTATCTTCCAGGAGACAGAACACCGGGGAGCTGTTTTTT. Translating gives CASSLSSRRQNTGELFF. This chain joins TRBV27 and TRBJ2-2; unclear D gene. CDR3 length: 17 amino acids. CDR1 is MNHEY, CDR2 SMNVEV, per germline (reference sequence). V lost 0 bases, J lost 1 base, and 12 bases lay in between.

This clonotype occurred many times. This chain connects TRBV7-8 to TRBJ2-3, with 11 bases matching TRBD2. This CDR3 has 15 amino acids. The germline CDR1 and CDR2 sequences are SGHVS and FQNEAQ. Unmatched junction bases numbered 4, after V lost 6 bases and J lost 2 bases. The CDR3 here is CASRELAGVTDTQYF. CDR3 in DNA: TGTGCCAGCAGGGAACTAGCGGGGGTCACAGATACGCAGTATTTT. The complete variable domain, with remaining parts taken from reference TRBV7-8 and TRBJ2-3, reads GAGVSQSPRYKVAKRGQDVALRCDPISGHVSLFWYQQALGQGPEFLTYFQNEAQLDKSGLPSDRFFAERPEGSVSTLKIQRTQQEDSAVYLCASRELAGVTDTQYFGPGTRLTVL.

This clonotype was detected ten times or more. The rearrangement joins TRBV20-1 to TRBJ1-5; D remains ambiguous. Looked up from germline, CDR1 is DFQATT and CDR2 is SNEGSKA (reference sequence). CDR3 length equals 13 residues. Trimming removed 5 bases at V and 5 bases at J, with 13 bases between. DNA of the CDR3: TGCAGTGCTCCGGTTGGGGAACATCAGCCCCAGCATTTT. This encodes CSAPVGEHQPQHF.

V usage is TRBV3-1 and J usage is TRBJ2-4; tentatively, D is TRBD2 (6 bases). V was cut by 1 base and J by 14 bases, with 15 bases left in between. CDR1 is LGHDT and CDR2 is YNNKEL in the germline V gene (reference sequence). The CDR3 length is 13 residues. CDR3 loop: CASSQGAGKREYF. CDR3 nucleotides: TGTGCCAGCAGCCAAGGCGCGGGGAAGAGGGAGTACTTC.